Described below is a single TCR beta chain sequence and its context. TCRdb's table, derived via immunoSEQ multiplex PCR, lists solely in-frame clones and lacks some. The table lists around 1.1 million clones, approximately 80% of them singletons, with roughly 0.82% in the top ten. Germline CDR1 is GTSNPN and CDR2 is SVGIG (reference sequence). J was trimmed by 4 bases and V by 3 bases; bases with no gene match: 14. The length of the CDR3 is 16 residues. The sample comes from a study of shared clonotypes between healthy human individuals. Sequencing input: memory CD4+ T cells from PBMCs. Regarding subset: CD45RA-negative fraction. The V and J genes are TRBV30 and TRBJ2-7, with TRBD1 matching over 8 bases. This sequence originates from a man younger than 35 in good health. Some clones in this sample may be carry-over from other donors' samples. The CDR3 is CAWSTPRGRLPYEQYF. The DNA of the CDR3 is TGTGCCTGGAGCACTCCCAGGGGGCGACTGCCTTACGAGCAGTACTTC.